This T cell receptor (beta chain) was documented in a study of T cell responses to AZD1222 COVID-19 vaccine. Study results and caveats: Possibly, clonal diversity was underestimated; donors were largely white British and included more females. After the peak T cell response, and only then, were repertoires sampled. Recipients of two AZD1222 doses showed rising Spike-specific TCR breadth and depth. Only 5 or 6 individuals given AZD1222 were seropositive at baseline.

The protocol was immunoSEQ multiplex PCR, while the TCRdb copy is restricted to in-frame clones and leaves out a portion. The repertoire holds over 50,000 clones, with 80% to 90% as singletons. Trimming removed 3 bases from V and 4 bases from J; junction bases left unmatched: 3. CDR3 length: 15 residues. Germline CDR1 reads KGHSH; CDR2 reads LQKENI. This clone appeared a single time. What it binds is unknown. This TCR was recovered from an adult in good health. The rearrangement uses TRBV18 and TRBJ2-2, with TRBD1 matching over 9 bases. This specimen consisted of peripheral blood, obtained on day 0 of AZD1222 vaccination. This CDR3 is CASSPPTGGTGELFF. CDR3 sequence (DNA): TGTGCCAGCTCACCTCCGACAGGGGGCACCGGGGAGCTGTTTTTT.